Shown below are 32 T cell receptor beta chains from a single sample sequenced in a study of blood T cell repertoires in COVID-19. Libraries were prepared by immunoSEQ multiplex PCR; TCRdb keeps only in-frame clonotypes and omits some of them. This table has roughly 500,000 clones, around 89% appearing once. Sequenced: PBMCs or T cells enriched from blood (not recorded which). Every receptor here comes from a middle-aged woman who had recovered from COVID-19.

V is TRBV7-2 and J is TRBJ2-3; weak D call: TRBD1 (5 bases). In germline, CDR1 is SGHTA, CDR2 FQGNSA. Trimming took off 2 bases at V and 2 bases at J, with 14 bases between the two ends. This CDR3 spans 16 amino acids. The DNA of the CDR3 is TGTGCCAGCAGCTTATACTGGGGCGCAACCACAGATACGCAGTATTTT. This translates into CASSLYWGATTDTQYF.

V and J are TRBV7-9 and TRBJ1-1; 7 bases fit TRBD1. Germline-derived CDR1 and CDR2 are SEHNR and FQNEAQ (reference sequence). After removal of 7 bases from V and 4 bases from J, the junction contained 15 bases not matched to a gene. This CDR3 is 16 amino acids long. CDR3 bases: TGTGCCAGCACCCCGACAGGGAGGATGGGTATCACTGAAGCTTTCTTT. Protein product: CASTPTGRMGITEAFF.

The chain combines TRBV5-1 with TRBJ2-2, with 10 bases lining up with TRBD1. Germline V CDR1 and CDR2: SGHRS, YFSETQ. V was clipped by 4 bases and J by 7 bases; unmatched bases: 13. The CDR3 length is 17 residues. CDR3 DNA: TGCGCCAGCAGCACTCACCCGATGGACAGGGGGATCGGGGAGCTGTTTTTT. Translated, it gives CASSTHPMDRGIGELFF.

The gene calls are TRBV19 and TRBJ2-3, with a possible D match to TRBD2 (6 bases). Germline CDR1 reads LNHDA; CDR2 reads SQIVND (reference sequence). The CDR3 is 15 residues long. V lost 8 bases to trimming and J lost 0 bases, with 15 bases between them. The CDR3 loop reads CASHNVGGSTDTQYF. The CDR3 nucleotides read TGTGCCAGTCATAACGTGGGAGGCAGCACAGATACGCAGTATTTT.

Concerning this clone: Other DNA sequences of this sample code for an identical CDR3. CDR3 bases: TGCAGTGCGAGTGGACTAGCGGGGTCCTACGAGCAGTACTTC. Amino acids: CSASGLAGSYEQYF. The chain recombines TRBV20-1 with TRBJ2-7; the match to TRBD2 covers 12 bases. CDR3 length: 14 amino acids. Germline trimming cut 6 bases from V and 1 base from J; bases unmatched to any gene: 4. Germline V CDR1 and CDR2: DFQATT, SNEGSKA (reference sequence).

The V gene is TRBV18, the J gene TRBJ1-1; D call uncertain. Trimming removed 4 bases from V and 3 bases from J, with 6 bases in between. Germline CDR1 reads KGHSH; CDR2 reads LQKENI. CDR3 size: 12 residues. The CDR3 nucleotides are TGTGCCAGCTCACAACGGGACACTGAAGCTTTCTTT. Protein product: CASSQRDTEAFF.

V usage is TRBV30 and J usage is TRBJ1-2, with D perhaps matching TRBD1 (6 bases). The germline CDR1 and CDR2 sequences are GTSNPN and SVGIG (reference sequence). The CDR3 totals 14 residues. Trimming left V 0 bases short and J 1 base short, with 9 bases between. CDR3 in DNA: TGTGCCTGGAGTGTGGGGACACTTAACTATGGCTACACCTTC. Amino acid sequence: CAWSVGTLNYGYTF.

The chain employs TRBV19 and TRBJ1-6; 7 bases agree with TRBD1. CDR3 length: 16 residues. Germline values: CDR1 LNHDA, CDR2 SQIVND (reference sequence). V trimming: 5 bases; J trimming: 10 bases; junction bases outside the gene matches: 14. The CDR3 sequence: CASSSTGEVVNSPLHF. The CDR3 bases are TGTGCCAGTAGTTCAACAGGGGAAGTGGTCAACTCACCCCTCCACTTT. Full variable domain (rest looked up from reference TRBV19 and TRBJ1-6): DGGITQSPKYLFRKEGQNVTLSCEQNLNHDAMYWYRQDPGQGLRLIYYSQIVNDFQKGDIAEGYSVSREKKESFPLTVTSAQKNPTAFYLCASSSTGEVVNSPLHFGNGTRLTVT.

In nucleotides, the CDR3 is TGTGCCAGTAGTATTGCGGGGTTCCATGAGCAGTTCTTC. This gives the protein CASSIAGFHEQFF. The chain carries TRBV19 and TRBJ2-1; D possibly corresponds to TRBD2 (6 bases). Trimming removed 3 bases from V and 8 bases from J, with 11 bases in between. The CDR3 loop spans 13 amino acids. CDR1 and CDR2 from the germline V gene are LNHDA and SQIVND (reference sequence).

This clone was observed a few times. V gene TRBV3-1 (or the pseudogene TRBV3-2) combines with J gene TRBJ1-1; TRBD1 might be the D (6 bases). Germline lookup yields CDR1 LGHDT and CDR2 YNNKEL (reference sequence). This CDR3 comprises 14 residues. V was shortened by 5 bases and J by 1 base, with 11 bases between the two germline ends. The CDR3 bases are TGTGCCAGCAGCACAGGGTTAGCGAACACTGAAGCTTTCTTT. Residues: CASSTGLANTEAFF.

V gene TRBV12-5 combines with J gene TRBJ1-2; 7 bases map to TRBD1. The V gene's germline CDR1 is LGHNT and CDR2 FRNRAP. J lost 2 bases, V lost 4 bases, and 7 bases had no gene match. The CDR3 contains 15 residues. CDR3 nucleotides: TGTGCTAGTGGTTGGGCGACAGGGCCGAACTATGGCTACACCTTC. Protein sequence: CASGWATGPNYGYTF.

This chain connects TRBV6-2 or TRBV6-3 to TRBJ2-7, with TRBD2 matching over 14 bases. Germline values: CDR1 MNHEY, CDR2 SVGEGT. The CDR3 is 16 residues long. The J segment lost 9 bases and the V segment lost 5 bases, leaving 12 bases of the junction unmatched. CDR3: CASSGTSGRPGWRQYF. CDR3 coding DNA: TGTGCCAGCAGTGGGACTAGCGGGAGACCCGGTTGGCGGCAGTACTTC.

The chain joins TRBV7-2 to TRBJ2-1; 12 nucleotides agree with TRBD2. In germline, CDR1 is SGHTA, CDR2 FQGNSA. This CDR3 comprises 16 residues. The V and J ends lost 1 base and 10 bases, in that order; junction bases with no gene match: 8. CDR3 sequence (DNA): TGTGCCAGCAGCTTAGTCATTCTAGCGGGAGGGGGGGAGCAGTTCTTC. Amino acids: CASSLVILAGGGEQFF.

The sample holds one count of this clone. V and J are TRBV2 and TRBJ2-7, with 7 positions matching TRBD2. The CDR3 covers 15 residues. From germline, CDR1 is SNHLY and CDR2 FYNNEI. V lost 2 bases and J lost 2; bases outside the gene matches: 6. The CDR3 nucleotides are TGTGCCAGCAGTGAACCCGGACTAGGGCCCTACGAGCAGTACTTC. It codes for CASSEPGLGPYEQYF. The full variable domain, completed using reference TRBV2 and TRBJ2-7, is EPEVTQTPSHQVTQMGQEVILRCVPISNHLYFYWYRQILGQKVEFLVSFYNNEISEKSEIFDDQFSVERPDGSNFTLKIRSTKLEDSAMYFCASSEPGLGPYEQYFGPGTRLTVT.

The chain links TRBV9 to TRBJ2-1; D is unresolved. Trimming stripped 0 bases from V and 0 bases from J, with 13 bases between. Per the germline V gene, CDR1 is SGDLS and CDR2 is YYNGEE. The CDR3 covers 17 residues. CDR3 DNA: TGTGCCAGCAGCGTAGGGTCGCGTCCTCCCTCCTACAATGAGCAGTTCTTC. Its translation is CASSVGSRPPSYNEQFF. The whole variable domain, filled in from reference TRBV9 and TRBJ2-1, reads DSGVTQTPKHLITATGQRVTLRCSPRSGDLSVYWYQQSLDQGLQFLIQYYNGEERAKGNILERFSAQQFPDLHSELNLSSLELGDSALYFCASSVGSRPPSYNEQFFGPGTRLTVL.

This clone was seen once. The rearrangement links TRBV6-2 or TRBV6-3 to TRBJ2-7; 8 bases are a match to TRBD1. V shed 0 bases and J 5 bases; nucleotides not matched to a gene: 12. The germline V gene has CDR1 MNHEY and CDR2 SVGEGT. The CDR3 loop spans 17 amino acids. This CDR3 is CASSYSSRRTGRDEQYF. CDR3 coding DNA: TGTGCCAGCAGTTACTCTTCCCGTCGGACAGGGCGCGACGAGCAGTACTTC.

The chain uses TRBV12-3 or TRBV12-4 and TRBJ1-1; perhaps TRBD1 as D (6 bases). CDR3 size: 12 residues. CDR3 protein: CATVTGNTEAFF. The DNA of the CDR3 is TGTGCGACAGTGACAGGGAACACTGAAGCTTTCTTT.

The V call is TRBV20-1, the J call TRBJ1-1; 7 positions agree with TRBD1. J was trimmed by 4 bases and V by 3 bases; bases with no gene match: 5. The length of the CDR3 is 13 residues. Germline V CDR1 and CDR2: DFQATT, SNEGSKA (reference sequence). The CDR3 is CSASTGAGTEAFF. CDR3 nucleotide sequence: TGCAGTGCTAGTACAGGGGCGGGCACTGAAGCTTTCTTT.

The chain is built from TRBV5-1 and TRBJ2-5; 9 bases match TRBD2. Germline V CDR1 and CDR2: SGHRS, YFSETQ. J was trimmed by 5 bases and V by 6 bases; bases with no gene match: 2. The CDR3 is 12 residues long. CDR3 nucleotides: TGCGCCAGCACACTAGCGGGTGAGACCCAGTACTTC. It translates to CASTLAGETQYF.

The chain joins TRBV12-3 or TRBV12-4 to TRBJ1-2, with TRBD1 identical over 7 bases. This CDR3 comprises 12 residues. The V segment lost 10 bases and the J segment 3 bases; nucleotides outside the gene matches: 5. The CDR3 reads CATKGQHYGYTF. The CDR3 DNA reads as TGTGCCACGAAGGGACAGCACTATGGCTACACCTTC.

V and J are TRBV18 and TRBJ1-4, with 7 bases that match TRBD1. J lost 8 bases, V lost 4 bases, and 10 bases had no gene match. CDR3 length: 15 amino acids. Looked up from germline, CDR1 is KGHSH and CDR2 is LQKENI. The CDR3 is CASSLLRDSQEKLFF. CDR3 coding DNA: TGTGCCAGCTCACTACTCCGGGACAGTCAAGAAAAACTGTTTTTT.

V usage is TRBV2 and J usage is TRBJ1-5; TRBD1 aligns across 8 bases. Germline values: CDR1 SNHLY, CDR2 FYNNEI. CDR3 length: 16 amino acids. The V and J ends lost 5 bases and 0 bases, in that order; junction bases with no gene match: 6. Here the CDR3 reads CASSKDRAYSNQPQHF. The CDR3 DNA sequence: TGTGCCAGCAGTAAGGACAGGGCGTATAGCAATCAGCCCCAGCATTTT.

The chain employs TRBV11-2 and TRBJ1-2; perhaps TRBD1 as D (5 bases). The germline V gene encodes CDR1 SGHAT and CDR2 FQNNGV. There are 14 residues in the CDR3. The V end was cut by 5 bases, the J end by 4 bases, with 14 bases between. CDR3 nucleotide sequence: TGTGCCAGCAGCGCCCCGGGGGGGATCTATGGCTACACCTTC. This translates into CASSAPGGIYGYTF.

This chain connects TRBV21-1 to TRBJ1-1; no check of the table's D call, TRBD1, against the DNA was made. TRBV21-1 is a recognized pseudogene. The CDR3 length is 13 residues. CDR3 in amino acids: CASSKGANTEAFF. CDR3 coding DNA: TGTGCCAGCAGCAAAGGGGCGAACACTGAAGCTTTCTTT.

CDR3 region: CASSPIAGGNYNEQFF. The CDR3 nucleotides are TGTGCCAGCAGCCCAATAGCGGGAGGAAACTACAATGAGCAGTTCTTC. This sequence joins TRBV11-3 and TRBJ2-1; TRBD2 matches 10 bases. Losses at the gene ends were 5 bases for V and 3 bases for J; bases not matched to a gene: 7. The CDR3 is 16 residues long. Germline values: CDR1 SGHNT, CDR2 YENEEA.

V gene TRBV5-6 combines with J gene TRBJ1-2; D uncertain. V lost 0 bases and J 8 bases, leaving 11 bases between the germline ends. Germline CDR1 reads SGHDT; CDR2 reads YYEEEE. This CDR3 contains 13 residues. The CDR3 here is CASSLAAGRGYTF. The CDR3 DNA follows: TGTGCCAGCAGCTTGGCCGCGGGTAGGGGCTACACCTTC.

This sequence joins TRBV30 and TRBJ2-4; 7 bases are a match to TRBD2. V shed 0 bases and J 7 bases; nucleotides not matched to a gene: 3. This CDR3 is 13 amino acids long. Per the germline V gene, CDR1 is GTSNPN and CDR2 is SVGIG (reference sequence). Here the CDR3 DNA reads TGTGCCTGGAGTGTTAACGGGAGGAACATTCAGTACTTC. Amino acids: CAWSVNGRNIQYF.

This chain uses TRBV9 with TRBJ1-6, with TRBD1 matching over 10 bases. CDR1 and CDR2 from the germline V gene are SGDLS and YYNGEE. The CDR3 length is 14 residues. Losses at the gene ends were 4 bases for V and 11 bases for J; bases not matched to a gene: 6. The CDR3, as DNA: TGTGCCAGCAGCCCCTGGACAGGGGGGGCACCCCTCCACTTT. Amino acids: CASSPWTGGAPLHF.

This sequence joins TRBV3-1 (or the pseudogene TRBV3-2) and TRBJ2-5; 9 bases agree with TRBD1. After removal of 4 bases from V and 5 bases from J, the junction contained 11 bases not matched to a gene. Germline V gene sequence: CDR1 LGHDT, CDR2 YNNKEL (reference sequence). This CDR3 is built from 16 residues. The CDR3: CASSPSGGQGRETQYF. CDR3 in DNA: TGTGCCAGCAGCCCTTCCGGAGGACAGGGGAGGGAGACCCAGTACTTC.

The rearrangement joins TRBV5-1 to TRBJ2-1; perhaps TRBD2 as D (5 bases). Trimming removed 2 bases at V and 0 bases at J, with 15 bases between. Germline values: CDR1 SGHRS, CDR2 YFSETQ. This CDR3 comprises 17 residues. The CDR3 spells CASSLRSSPSSYNEQFF. In DNA, the CDR3 is TGCGCCAGCAGCTTAAGGTCTAGCCCAAGCTCCTACAATGAGCAGTTCTTC.

As concerns this clone: The sample contains more than one DNA sequence encoding this CDR3. V gene TRBV5-1 combines with J gene TRBJ2-7; 9 bases agree with TRBD1. The CDR3 is made up of 14 amino acids. J gave up 7 bases and V 2 bases, and 7 bases lay outside the gene matches. The germline CDR1 and CDR2 sequences are SGHRS and YFSETQ. The CDR3, as DNA: TGCGCCAGCAGCTTACTGACAGGGGGTTATGAGCAGTACTTC. Translated, it gives CASSLLTGGYEQYF.

The DNA of the CDR3 is TGCAGTGCTAGTGCAGTTCCCAATGAGCAGTTCTTC. This gives the protein CSASAVPNEQFF. The chain combines TRBV20-1 with TRBJ2-1; D is unresolved. CDR1 and CDR2 from the germline V gene are DFQATT and SNEGSKA (reference sequence). V was pared by 3 bases and J by 6 bases, with 9 bases between. This CDR3 region has 12 residues.